This TCR beta chain was found in a study of T cell repertoires in ileal Crohn's disease. Whole-study context: About half of patients got postoperative therapy: about twelve thiopurines, approximately 18 anti-TNF.

The study, taken as a whole, reports: Compared with CD4 T cells, sorted CD8 cells carried more expanded clones. Endoscopic recurrence occurred in every patient whose clonality exceeded 26.8%.

Trimming removed 4 bases from V and 3 bases from J, with 12 bases in between. Germline-derived CDR1 and CDR2 are LNHNV and YYDKDF (reference sequence). CDR3 size: 14 residues. Regarding this clone: The antigen is not known.

The table came from immunoSEQ multiplex PCR; TCRdb's copy has only in-frame clones and leaves some out. The sample has tens of thousands of clones; about 89% are singletons. Regarding time point: neoterminal ileum biopsy at postoperative endoscopy, about 6 months after surgery. This chain connects TRBV15 to TRBJ1-2; possible D gene TRBD1, 6 bases. The origin of this receptor is an adult with Crohn's disease. The sample taken for sequencing was ileal tissue. CDR3 residues: CATSKDRDDYGYTF. The CDR3, as DNA: TGTGCCACCAGCAAGGACAGAGACGACTATGGCTACACCTTC. Based on the CDR3 plus reference TRBV15 and TRBJ1-2, the full variable domain is DAMVIQNPRYQVTQFGKPVTLSCSQTLNHNVMYWYQQKSSQAPKLLFHYYDKDFNNEADTPDNFQSRRPNTSFCFLDIRSPGLGDTAMYLCATSKDRDDYGYTFGSGTRLTVV.